The next 9 T cell receptor beta chains were all read from a single sample in a study of siplizumab effects on memory and regulatory T cells. Assay: immunoSEQ multiplex PCR; the TCRdb copy retains only in-frame clones and omits some. The sample holds 80,000 to 130,000 clones; just over 90% are singletons and the top ten take around 0.77%. What was sequenced was Tregs sorted from blood. Receptor source: a human donor in good health.

V and J are TRBV9 and TRBJ2-5; the D gene is possibly TRBD1 (6 bases). V shed 3 bases and J shed 4 bases, with 16 bases lying between them. CDR1 is SGDLS, CDR2 YYNGEE, per germline. The CDR3 runs to 15 residues. DNA of the CDR3: TGTGCCAGCAGCGCCACAGGGACCTGGGGAGAGACCCAGTACTTC. This codes for CASSATGTWGETQYF.

This clone showed up just once. V is TRBV7-9 and J is TRBJ2-3; tentatively, D is TRBD1 (6 bases). The CDR3 loop spans 15 amino acids. V lost 5 bases and J lost 0, with 12 bases in between. CDR1 and CDR2 from the germline V gene are SEHNR and FQNEAQ (reference sequence). This CDR3 is CASSRTVTSTDTQYF. CDR3 in DNA: TGTGCCAGCAGCCGGACAGTTACTAGCACAGATACGCAGTATTTT. The variable domain in full, with the rest retrieved from reference TRBV7-9 and TRBJ2-3, is DTGVSQNPRHKITKRGQNVTFRCDPISEHNRLYWYRQTLGQGPEFLTYFQNEAQLEKSRLLSDRFSAERPKGSFSTLEIQRTEQGDSAMYLCASSRTVTSTDTQYFGPGTRLTVL.

The genes are TRBV25-1 and TRBJ1-3; the D is unclear. V was shortened by 3 bases and J by 2 bases, with 5 bases between the two germline ends. CDR1 is MGHDK and CDR2 is SYGVNS in the germline V gene. This CDR3 region has 13 residues. The CDR3: CASSEAAGNTIYF. DNA of the CDR3: TGTGCCAGCAGTGAGGCGGCTGGAAACACCATATATTTT.

V and J are TRBV19 and TRBJ2-3; 7 bases match TRBD1. The CDR3 extends over 15 amino acids. V was pared by 8 bases and J by 0 bases, with 8 bases of the junction left unmatched. Germline V lookup: CDR1 LNHDA, CDR2 SQIVND (reference sequence). The CDR3 sequence: CASGRPGQSTDTQYF. DNA of the CDR3: TGTGCCAGTGGCCGACCGGGACAGAGCACAGATACGCAGTATTTT. Together with reference TRBV19 and TRBJ2-3, the CDR3 gives the full variable domain: DGGITQSPKYLFRKEGQNVTLSCEQNLNHDAMYWYRQDPGQGLRLIYYSQIVNDFQKGDIAEGYSVSREKKESFPLTVTSAQKNPTAFYLCASGRPGQSTDTQYFGPGTRLTVL.

The chain links TRBV4-1 to TRBJ2-1; no firm D call. Deletions cut 3 bases from V and 1 base from J, with 10 bases between. Germline-derived CDR1 and CDR2 are MGHRA and YSYEKL. This CDR3 is 15 amino acids long. CDR3 sequence reads: CASSQDPFSYNEQFF. The CDR3 nucleotides read TGCGCCAGCAGCCAGGATCCATTTTCCTACAATGAGCAGTTCTTC.

This clone has just one count. This chain joins TRBV18 and TRBJ2-1; D ambiguous. The CDR3 is made up of 14 amino acids. The germline V and J ends were trimmed by 2 bases and 8 bases, with 13 bases remaining between them. Germline loops: CDR1 KGHSH, CDR2 LQKENI. The CDR3 sequence is CASSPLRFGDEQFF. DNA of the CDR3: TGTGCCAGCTCACCATTGAGGTTTGGGGATGAGCAGTTCTTC.

The chain is built from TRBV5-1 and TRBJ2-5; 8 bases align to TRBD1. Germline loops: CDR1 SGHRS, CDR2 YFSETQ. Trimming took 4 bases from V and 5 from J; bases not matched to a gene: 4. The CDR3 loop spans 13 amino acids. The CDR3 DNA is TGCGCCAGCAGCGGTTGGGACAGGGAGACCCAGTACTTC. Translation gives CASSGWDRETQYF.

The chain links TRBV7-9 to TRBJ1-1; D unresolved. The germline V gene encodes CDR1 SEHNR and CDR2 FQNEAQ (reference sequence). The ends were cut back, 5 bases at V and 3 bases at J, with 13 bases in the middle. This CDR3 has 14 amino acids. Written as DNA, the CDR3 is TGTGCCAGCAGCCGATCAGGTGAGGACACTGAAGCTTTCTTT. Translated, it gives CASSRSGEDTEAFF.

The chain has TRBV10-3 and TRBJ2-2, with D unclear. From germline, CDR1 is ENHRY and CDR2 SYGVKD. There are 13 residues in the CDR3. Trimming removed 0 bases at V and 5 bases at J, with 4 bases between. CDR3 nucleotide sequence: TGTGCCATCAGTGAGTCTAGAACCGGGGAGCTGTTTTTT. This translates into CAISESRTGELFF.